These 7 T cell receptor beta chains share one sample of origin, sequenced in a study of blood T cell repertoires in COVID-19. Clones were sequenced by immunoSEQ multiplex PCR, and TCRdb holds only the in-frame ones, with some missing. The data contain 320,000 or so clones, approximately 84% of them singletons. Sequenced sample: PBMCs or T cells enriched from blood (not recorded which). The receptors derive from a woman under 40 who had recovered from COVID-19.

CDR3 residues: CASSLSRAGANVLTF. The DNA for the CDR3 is TGCGCCAGCAGCTTGTCCAGGGCCGGGGCCAACGTCCTGACTTTC. The V gene is TRBV5-1, the J gene TRBJ2-6; a weak D match, TRBD1 (5 bases). CDR1 SGHRS and CDR2 YFSETQ come from the germline V gene. V lost 1 base to trimming and J lost 4 bases, with 9 bases between them. CDR3 length: 15 amino acids.

CDR3 bases: TGTGCCAGCAAGTTCGTAGGTAGCGTCGGCTACACCTTC. Its protein is CASKFVGSVGYTF. The chain recombines TRBV2 with TRBJ1-2; D is uncertain. The germline V gene has CDR1 SNHLY and CDR2 FYNNEI. The CDR3 sequence is 13 residues long. Trimming took 7 bases from V and 8 from J, leaving 17 bases between them.

V is TRBV6-1 and J is TRBJ1-1, with TRBD1 matching over 10 bases. After removal of 1 base from V and 0 bases from J, the junction contained 14 bases not matched to a gene. The CDR3 length is 20 residues. Germline-derived CDR1 and CDR2 are MNHNS and SASEGT. CDR3 sequence (DNA): TGTGCCAGCAGTGAAGGGTTGGGAATGACAGGGGGCGGCATGAACACTGAAGCTTTCTTT. This encodes CASSEGLGMTGGGMNTEAFF.

The chain links TRBV15 to TRBJ2-1; 8 nucleotides line up with TRBD2. The CDR3 is made up of 15 amino acids. The V and J ends lost 8 bases and 8 bases, in that order; junction bases with no gene match: 14. CDR1 and CDR2 (germline): LNHNV, YYDKDF (reference sequence). The CDR3 DNA sequence: TGTGCCACCCGCCCGGGAGGGGGGGGTTACGATGAGCAGTTCTTC. Encoded protein: CATRPGGGGYDEQFF. The full variable domain, with the rest looked up from reference TRBV15 and TRBJ2-1, is DAMVIQNPRYQVTQFGKPVTLSCSQTLNHNVMYWYQQKSSQAPKLLFHYYDKDFNNEADTPDNFQSRRPNTSFCFLDIRSPGLGDTAMYLCATRPGGGGYDEQFFGPGTRLTVL.

V usage is TRBV9 and J usage is TRBJ2-5, with a tentative D call TRBD1 (6 bases). The CDR3 has 15 amino acids. Germline CDR1 is SGDLS and CDR2 is YYNGEE. V lost 0 bases and J lost 2, with 11 bases in between. The DNA for the CDR3 is TGTGCCAGCAGCGTAGTTGCAGGGGCTCAAGAGACCCAGTACTTC. Its translation is CASSVVAGAQETQYF.

This rearrangement joins TRBV14 to TRBJ1-2; 7 bases are shared with TRBD1. V was pared by 5 bases and J by 5 bases, with 2 bases of the junction left unmatched. CDR3 length: 12 residues. From germline, CDR1 is SGHDN and CDR2 FVKESK. In DNA form, the CDR3 reads TGTGCCAGCAGCGAACAGGGGTATGGCTACACCTTC. Encoded protein: CASSEQGYGYTF.

Concerning this clone: A read error may produce the germline difference seen at one junction end. The V and J genes are TRBV11-2 and TRBJ2-3, with D unclear. Germline CDR1 and CDR2: SGHAT and FQNNGV. This CDR3 is 14 amino acids long. The CDR3, as DNA: TGTGCCAGCAGCTTAGCGGCTAGATCAGACACGCAGTATTTT. This codes for CASSLAARSDTQYF.